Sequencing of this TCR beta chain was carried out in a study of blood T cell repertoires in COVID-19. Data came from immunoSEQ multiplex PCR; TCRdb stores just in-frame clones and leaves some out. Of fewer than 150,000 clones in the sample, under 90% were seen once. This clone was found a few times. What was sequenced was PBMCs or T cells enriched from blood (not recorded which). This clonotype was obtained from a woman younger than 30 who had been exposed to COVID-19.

The CDR3 region has the DNA TGCAGCGTTATCGTATCGACAGCCTGGGAGCAGTACTTC. It translates to CSVIVSTAWEQYF. V and J are TRBV29-1 and TRBJ2-7, with a weak D call TRBD1 (5 bases). CDR3 length equals 13 residues. The germline V and J ends were trimmed by 5 bases and 7 bases, with 18 bases remaining between them. Per the germline V gene, CDR1 is SQVTM and CDR2 is ANQGSEA.